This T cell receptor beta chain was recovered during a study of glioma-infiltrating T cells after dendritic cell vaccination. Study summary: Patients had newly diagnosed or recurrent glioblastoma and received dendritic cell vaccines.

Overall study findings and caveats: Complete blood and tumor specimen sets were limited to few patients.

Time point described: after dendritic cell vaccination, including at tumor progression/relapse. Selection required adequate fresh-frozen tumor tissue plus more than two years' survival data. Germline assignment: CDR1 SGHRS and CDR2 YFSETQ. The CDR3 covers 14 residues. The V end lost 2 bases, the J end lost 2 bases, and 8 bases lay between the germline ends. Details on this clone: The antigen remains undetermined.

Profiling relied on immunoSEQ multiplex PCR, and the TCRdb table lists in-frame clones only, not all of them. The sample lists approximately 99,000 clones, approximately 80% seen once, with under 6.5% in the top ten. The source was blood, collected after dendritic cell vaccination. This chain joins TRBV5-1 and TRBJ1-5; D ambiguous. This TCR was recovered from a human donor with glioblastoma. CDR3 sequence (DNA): TGCGCCAGCAGCTTTTCGCCAGGCAATCAGCCCCAGCATTTT. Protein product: CASSFSPGNQPQHF.